This record concerns one T cell receptor beta chain sequence. This record belongs to a study of siplizumab effects on memory and regulatory T cells. V was shortened by 3 bases and J by 3 bases, with 14 bases between the two germline ends. This CDR3 is 15 amino acids long. Germline values: CDR1 KGHSH, CDR2 LQKENI. TCRdb keeps only in-frame clones here, not all; method: immunoSEQ multiplex PCR. The sample yields some 97,000 clones, more than 85% seen once. The chain has TRBV18 and TRBJ1-1; D remains unclear. This clonotype was obtained from a human donor in good health. Some clones in this sample may be carry-over from other donors' samples. Sequenced: CD4+ T cells sorted from blood. CDR3 region: CASSPGSGVYTEAFF. DNA for the CDR3: TGTGCCAGCTCACCGGGGTCTGGGGTCTACACTGAAGCTTTCTTT.